One sample yielded the 11 T cell receptor beta chains listed below, sequenced in a study of beta chain features in type 1 diabetes. Study findings and constraints: TCRB CDR3s were moderately but significantly shorter in Type 1 diabetes patients in all four CD4+ subsets.

The investigators reverse transcribed all of the isolated RNA, so they sequenced expressed TCRB transcripts. Only in-frame clones appear in the TCRdb table, and some are missing; sequencing was by immunoSEQ multiplex PCR. This sample has about 120,000 clones, with roughly 15% found just once. Their antigens remain unidentified. Input material: central memory CD4+ T cells from blood. The receptors stem from a man aged 25 to 40 with type 1 diabetes.

The chain has TRBV5-1 and TRBJ2-4; possibly TRBD2 for D (6 bases). Germline V gene lookup returns CDR1 SGHRS and CDR2 YFSETQ. The germline V and J ends were trimmed by 4 bases and 8 bases, with 16 bases remaining between them. The CDR3 spans 14 residues. The CDR3 protein is CASSLQDTGDIQYF. In DNA form, the CDR3 reads TGCGCCAGCAGCCTACAGGACACGGGGGACATTCAGTACTTC.

The J gene is TRBJ1-2, the V gene TRBV30, with TRBD1 identical over 10 bases. The CDR3 is 15 residues long. V dropped 0 bases and J dropped 4; count of bases not matched to a gene: 5. CDR1 and CDR2 from the germline V gene are GTSNPN and SVGIG (reference sequence). The CDR3 coding sequence is TGTGCCTGGAGTGTATGGACAGGGGGAGGCTATGGCTACACCTTC. Its translation: CAWSVWTGGGYGYTF.

The chain is built from TRBV30 and TRBJ1-2; D remains unclear. Germline CDR1 and CDR2: GTSNPN and SVGIG (reference sequence). The CDR3 has 13 amino acids. V was clipped by 4 bases and J by 1 base, with 10 bases between them. CDR3 bases: TGTGCCTGGATGACGGGATTTAACTATGGCTACACCTTC. As protein: CAWMTGFNYGYTF.

The sample holds a few counts of this clone. The chain recombines TRBV6-1 with TRBJ2-1; TRBD2 matches 13 bases. V lost 6 bases and J lost 9; bases outside the gene matches: 8. CDR1 is MNHNS, CDR2 SASEGT, per germline. This CDR3 region has 15 residues. The CDR3 reads CASRPQTSGGTEQFF. Here the CDR3 DNA reads TGTGCCAGCAGGCCTCAGACTAGCGGGGGGACTGAGCAGTTCTTC.

This chain joins TRBV6-6 and TRBJ2-7; D is possibly TRBD1 (6 bases). Germline CDR1 MNHNY, CDR2 SVGAGI (reference sequence). The germline V and J ends were trimmed by 6 bases and 3 bases, with 12 bases remaining between them. The CDR3 runs 13 residues. In DNA, the CDR3 is TGTGCCAGCAGAACAGGGCTGGGCTACGAGCAGTACTTC. Its protein product is CASRTGLGYEQYF.

The chain uses TRBV28 and TRBJ1-2; no clear D. CDR3 length equals 13 residues. The germline V gene encodes CDR1 MDHEN and CDR2 SYDVKM. Trimming took off 3 bases at V and 4 bases at J, with 9 bases between the two ends. The CDR3, as DNA: TGTGCCAGCAGTTTGGGAGTTAGCTATGGCTACACCTTC. Its protein product is CASSLGVSYGYTF.

The genes are TRBV30 and TRBJ1-2; D remains unclear. CDR3 length equals 11 residues. CDR1 GTSNPN and CDR2 SVGIG come from the germline V gene (reference sequence). CDR3 sequence reads: CAGNFNYGYTF. CDR3 sequence (DNA): TGTGCAGGGAATTTTAACTATGGCTACACCTTC.

This clone has just one count. A much larger clonotype is one base distant, so this may be a read error. The chain employs TRBV7-2 and TRBJ2-5, with D perhaps given as TRBD1 or TRBD2 (5 bases each). The germline gives CDR1 SGHTA, CDR2 FQGNSA. The V end was cut by 5 bases, the J end by 6 bases, with 13 bases between. This CDR3 contains 13 residues. This CDR3 is CASSARSGQTQYF. The CDR3, as DNA: TGTGCCAGCAGCGCACGCTCGGGGCAGACCCAGTACTTC.

The chain recombines TRBV10-3 with TRBJ2-2; the D call may be TRBD1 or TRBD2 (5 bases each). V was clipped by 4 bases and J by 2 bases, with 11 bases between them. The CDR3 loop spans 15 amino acids. The germline gives CDR1 ENHRY, CDR2 SYGVKD. Here the CDR3 reads CAISVGGSNTGELFF. CDR3 coding DNA: TGTGCCATCAGTGTTGGGGGTTCAAACACCGGGGAGCTGTTTTTT.

This clone has just a few counts. The CDR3 region has the DNA TGCAGCGTTGGTTCTGCTAGCGGGGTCGATCACACAGATACGCAGTATTTT. Translated, it gives CSVGSASGVDHTDTQYF. This rearrangement joins TRBV29-1 to TRBJ2-3, with 9 bases that match TRBD2. Trimming cost V 4 bases and J 2 bases; bases outside gene matches: 13. CDR3 length: 17 residues. CDR1 is SQVTM and CDR2 is ANQGSEA in the germline V gene.

This clone has a handful of counts. V usage is TRBV4-3 and J usage is TRBJ1-4; D unresolved. V shed 4 bases and J shed 7 bases, with 16 bases lying between them. Germline V gene data show CDR1 as LGHNA and CDR2 as YSLEER. The CDR3 loop spans 15 amino acids. This chain's CDR3 is CASSPSAGRSEKLFF. CDR3 bases: TGCGCCAGCAGCCCCAGCGCCGGGCGTAGTGAAAAACTGTTTTTT.